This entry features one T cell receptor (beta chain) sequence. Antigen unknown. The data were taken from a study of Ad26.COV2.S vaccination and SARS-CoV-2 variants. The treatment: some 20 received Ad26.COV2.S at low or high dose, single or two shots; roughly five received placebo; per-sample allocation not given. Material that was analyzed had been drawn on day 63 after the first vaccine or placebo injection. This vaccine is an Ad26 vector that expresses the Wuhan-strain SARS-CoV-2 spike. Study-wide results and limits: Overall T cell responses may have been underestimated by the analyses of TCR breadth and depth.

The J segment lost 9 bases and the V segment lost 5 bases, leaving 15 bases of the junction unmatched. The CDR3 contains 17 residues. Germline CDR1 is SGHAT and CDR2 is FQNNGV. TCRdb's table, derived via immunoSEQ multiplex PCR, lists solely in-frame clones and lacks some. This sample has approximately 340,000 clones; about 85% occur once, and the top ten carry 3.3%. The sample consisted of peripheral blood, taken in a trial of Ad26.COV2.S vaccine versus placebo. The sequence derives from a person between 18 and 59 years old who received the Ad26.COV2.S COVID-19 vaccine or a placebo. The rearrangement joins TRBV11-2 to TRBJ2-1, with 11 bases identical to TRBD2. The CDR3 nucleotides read TGTGCCAGCAGCCGAAAAATAGCGGGAGGGCCGAAGAGTGAGCAGTTCTTC. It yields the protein CASSRKIAGGPKSEQFF.